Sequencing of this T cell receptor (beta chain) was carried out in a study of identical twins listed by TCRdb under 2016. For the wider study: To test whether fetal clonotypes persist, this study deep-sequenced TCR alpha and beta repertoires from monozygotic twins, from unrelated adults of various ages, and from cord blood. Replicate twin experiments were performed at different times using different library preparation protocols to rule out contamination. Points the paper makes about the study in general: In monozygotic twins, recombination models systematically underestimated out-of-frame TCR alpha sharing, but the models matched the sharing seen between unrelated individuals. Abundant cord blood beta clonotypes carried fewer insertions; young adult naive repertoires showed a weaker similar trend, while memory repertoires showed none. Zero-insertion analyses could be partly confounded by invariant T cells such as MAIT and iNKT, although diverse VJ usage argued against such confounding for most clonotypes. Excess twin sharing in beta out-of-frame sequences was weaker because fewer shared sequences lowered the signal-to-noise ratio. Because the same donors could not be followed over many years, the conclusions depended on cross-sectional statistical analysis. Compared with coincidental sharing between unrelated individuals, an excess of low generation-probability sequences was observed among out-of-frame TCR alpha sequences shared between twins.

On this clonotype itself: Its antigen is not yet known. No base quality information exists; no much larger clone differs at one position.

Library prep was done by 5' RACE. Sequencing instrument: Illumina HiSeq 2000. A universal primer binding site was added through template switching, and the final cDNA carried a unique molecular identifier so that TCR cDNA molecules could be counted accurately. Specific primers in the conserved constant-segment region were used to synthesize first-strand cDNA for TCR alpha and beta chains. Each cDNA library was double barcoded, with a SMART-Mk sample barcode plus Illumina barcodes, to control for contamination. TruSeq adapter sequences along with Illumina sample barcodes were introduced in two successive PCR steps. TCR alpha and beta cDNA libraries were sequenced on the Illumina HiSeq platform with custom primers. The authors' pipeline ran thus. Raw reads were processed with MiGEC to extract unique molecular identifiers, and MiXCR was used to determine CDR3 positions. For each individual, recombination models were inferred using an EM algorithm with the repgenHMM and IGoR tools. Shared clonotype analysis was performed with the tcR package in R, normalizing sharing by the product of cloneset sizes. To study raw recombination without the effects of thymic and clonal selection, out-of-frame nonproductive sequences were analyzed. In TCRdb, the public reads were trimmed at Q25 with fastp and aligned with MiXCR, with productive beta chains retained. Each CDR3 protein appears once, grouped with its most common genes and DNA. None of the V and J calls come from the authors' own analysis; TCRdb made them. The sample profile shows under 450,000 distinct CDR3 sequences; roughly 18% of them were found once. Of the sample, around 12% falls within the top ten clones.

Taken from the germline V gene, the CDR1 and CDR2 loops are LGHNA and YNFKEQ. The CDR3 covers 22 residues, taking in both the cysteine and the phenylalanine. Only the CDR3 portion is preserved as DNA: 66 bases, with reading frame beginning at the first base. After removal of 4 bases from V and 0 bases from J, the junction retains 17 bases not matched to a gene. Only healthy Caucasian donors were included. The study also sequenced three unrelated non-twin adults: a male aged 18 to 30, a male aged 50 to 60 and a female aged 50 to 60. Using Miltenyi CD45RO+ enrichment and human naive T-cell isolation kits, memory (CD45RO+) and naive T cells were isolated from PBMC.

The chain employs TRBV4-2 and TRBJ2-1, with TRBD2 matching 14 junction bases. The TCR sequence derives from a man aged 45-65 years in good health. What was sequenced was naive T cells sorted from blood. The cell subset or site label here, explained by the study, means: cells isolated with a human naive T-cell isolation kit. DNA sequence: TGTGCCAGCAGCCCTCGGGGGCCACCGGGACTAGCGGGAGTGAGCTCCTACAATGAGCAGTTCTTC. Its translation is CASSPRGPPGLAGVSSYNEQFF.